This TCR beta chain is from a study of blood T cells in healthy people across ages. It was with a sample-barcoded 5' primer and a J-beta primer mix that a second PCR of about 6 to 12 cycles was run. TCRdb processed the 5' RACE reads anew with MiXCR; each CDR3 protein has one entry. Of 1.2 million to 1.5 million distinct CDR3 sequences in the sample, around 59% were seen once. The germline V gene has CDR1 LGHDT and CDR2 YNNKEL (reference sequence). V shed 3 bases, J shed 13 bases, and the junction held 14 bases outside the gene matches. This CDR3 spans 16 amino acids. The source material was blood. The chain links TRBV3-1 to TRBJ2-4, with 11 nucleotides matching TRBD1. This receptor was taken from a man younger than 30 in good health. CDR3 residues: CASSQNPGQGVGEQYF. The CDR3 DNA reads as TGTGCCAGCAGCCAGAATCCGGGACAGGGGGTAGGAGAGCAGTACTTC.